This TCR beta chain was captured in a study of CD8 T cells in ankylosing spondylitis. Germline values: CDR1 SGHTA, CDR2 FQGNSA. Germline trimming cut 5 bases from V and 3 bases from J; bases unmatched to any gene: 7. The CDR3 covers 15 residues. A remark on this clonotype: Its specificity is unknown.

Notes on the study in general: Disease-linked clones, CD8+, were relatively rare in peripheral blood. As reported, disease-linked clones showed significant enrichment in matched ankylosing spondylitis synovial fluid.

Each TCR beta library was made by quantitative 5'-RACE that incorporated molecular barcodes. TCRdb reprocessed the 5' RACE reads with MiXCR, giving one entry per CDR3 protein. Seen here are about 150,000 distinct CDR3 sequences, roughly a third observed once, and the top ten hold about 5.5%. Material: synovial fluid, either unsorted or a sorted T cell fraction (not recorded which). This TCR came from a male donor with ankylosing spondylitis. The chain is built from TRBV7-2 and TRBJ1-2; 9 bases align to TRBD1. CDR3 DNA: TGTGCCAGCAGCGGCGGGACAGGGAAATACTATGGCTACACCTTC. Translating it yields CASSGGTGKYYGYTF.